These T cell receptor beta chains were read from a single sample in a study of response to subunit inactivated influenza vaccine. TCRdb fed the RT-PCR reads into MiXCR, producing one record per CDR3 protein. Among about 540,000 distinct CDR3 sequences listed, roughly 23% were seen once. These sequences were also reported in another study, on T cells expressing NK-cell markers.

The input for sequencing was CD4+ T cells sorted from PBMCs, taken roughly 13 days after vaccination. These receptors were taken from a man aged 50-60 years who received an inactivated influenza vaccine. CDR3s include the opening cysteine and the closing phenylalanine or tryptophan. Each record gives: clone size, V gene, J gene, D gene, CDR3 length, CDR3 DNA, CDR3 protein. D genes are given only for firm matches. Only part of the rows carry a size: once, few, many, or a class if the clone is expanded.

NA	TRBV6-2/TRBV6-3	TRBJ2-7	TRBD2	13	TGTGCCAGCCATAGAGCGGGGTTCCACGAGCAGTACTTC	CASHRAGFHEQYF
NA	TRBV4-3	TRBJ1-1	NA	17	TGCGCCAGCAGCCAAGACGTTCTGCGGGCTGCTAACACTGAAGCTTTCTTT	CASSQDVLRAANTEAFF
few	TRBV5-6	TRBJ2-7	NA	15	TGTGCCAGCAGCCAAAGTCCCGGGAGCTCCTACGAGCAGTACTTC	CASSQSPGSSYEQYF
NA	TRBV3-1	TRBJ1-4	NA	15	TGTGCCAGCAGCCTCTGGGGGCAGGGAGACGAAAAACTGTTTTTT	CASSLWGQGDEKLFF
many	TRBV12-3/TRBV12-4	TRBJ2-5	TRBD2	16	TGTGCCAGCAGTCTAGGGATTAGCGGGACTCCAGAGACCCAGTACTTC	CASSLGISGTPETQYF
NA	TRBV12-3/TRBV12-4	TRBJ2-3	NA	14	TGTGCCACCGGTACACAGGCTGGGTCAGATACGCAGTATTTT	CATGTQAGSDTQYF
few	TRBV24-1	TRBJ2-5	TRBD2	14	TGTGCCACCAGTGACACCCTAGCGGGGGGGCTCTCCTACTTC	CATSDTLAGGLSYF
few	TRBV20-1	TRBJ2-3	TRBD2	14	TGCAGTGCTAGAGTGCTAGCGGGAAGAGATACGCAGTATTTT	CSARVLAGRDTQYF
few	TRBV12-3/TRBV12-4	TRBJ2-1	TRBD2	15	TGTGCCAGCAGTTGGGGTAGCGGGGTTTACAATGAGCAGTTCTTC	CASSWGSGVYNEQFF
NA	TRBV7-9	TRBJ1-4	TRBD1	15	TGTGCCAGCAGCTTACGACAGGGGTCAATTGAAAAACTGTTTTTT	CASSLRQGSIEKLFF
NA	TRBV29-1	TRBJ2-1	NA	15	TGCAGCGTGAGGGACGGTGTTCTGGCCTACAATGAGCAGTTCTTC	CSVRDGVLAYNEQFF
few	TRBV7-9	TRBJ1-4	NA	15	TGTGCCAGCAGTCGAATGGGGGATGCGTATGAAAAACTGTTTTTT	CASSRMGDAYEKLFF
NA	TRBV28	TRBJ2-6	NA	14	TGTGCCAGCAGTTCCCTGGGCGGGGCCAACGTCCTGACTTTC	CASSSLGGANVLTF
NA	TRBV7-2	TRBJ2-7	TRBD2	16	TGTGCCAGCAGCAACCGGGGCGGGAGAGTCTCCTACGAGCAGTACTTC	CASSNRGGRVSYEQYF
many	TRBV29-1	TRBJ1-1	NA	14	TGCAGCGTTGGACAGGTGGGGGCATATACTGAAGCTTTCTTT	CSVGQVGAYTEAFF
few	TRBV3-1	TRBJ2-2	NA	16	TGTGCCAGCAGCCAAGTCCCCTCTAGGAGTGGCGGGGAGCTGTTTTTT	CASSQVPSRSGGELFF
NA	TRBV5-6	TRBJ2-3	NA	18	TGTGCCAGCATCCGAAGGGCGGCGGGGGCTAGGGGCACAGATACGCAGTATTTT	CASIRRAAGARGTDTQYF
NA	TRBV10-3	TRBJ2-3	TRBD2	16	TGTGCCATCAGCTTGACTAGCGGGGGGGCCACAGATACGCAGTATTTT	CAISLTSGGATDTQYF
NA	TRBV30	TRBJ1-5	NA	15	TGTGCCTGGAGTGTCGGCTCTTCCAGCAATCAGCCCCAGCATTTT	CAWSVGSSSNQPQHF
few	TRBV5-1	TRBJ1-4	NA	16	TGCGCCAGCAGCCCCGGGCAGGGAGACATAAATGAAAAACTGTTTTTT	CASSPGQGDINEKLFF
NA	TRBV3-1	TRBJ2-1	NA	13	TGTGCCAGCAGCCAAGGGCAAAACAATGAGCAGTTCTTC	CASSQGQNNEQFF
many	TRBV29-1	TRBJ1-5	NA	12	TGCAGCGTCATGGGGCACAATCAGCCCCAGCATTTT	CSVMGHNQPQHF
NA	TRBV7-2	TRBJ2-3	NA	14	TGTGCCAGCAGCTACGGGACGCTCACAGATACGCAGTATTTT	CASSYGTLTDTQYF
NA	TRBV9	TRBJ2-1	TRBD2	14	TGTGCCAGCAGTCTGACTAGCAGCTACAATGAGCAGTTCTTC	CASSLTSSYNEQFF
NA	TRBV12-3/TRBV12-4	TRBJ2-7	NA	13	TGTGCCAGCAGTGTGGGGGGTTACTACGAGCAGTACTTC	CASSVGGYYEQYF
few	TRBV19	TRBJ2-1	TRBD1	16	TGTGCCAGTAGTGATACCGGGACAGGGTCCCTCAATGAGCAGTTCTTC	CASSDTGTGSLNEQFF
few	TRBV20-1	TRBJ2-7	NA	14	TGCAGTGCTACGCTAAAGGAGGGCCTCTACGAGCAGTACTTC	CSATLKEGLYEQYF
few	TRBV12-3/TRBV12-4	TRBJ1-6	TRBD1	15	TGTGCCAGCAGTCTTGAGACAGGGGGCAGATCACCCCTCCACTTT	CASSLETGGRSPLHF
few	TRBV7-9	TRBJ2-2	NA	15	TGTGCCAGCAGCTCACCGGACACATACACCGGGGAGCTGTTTTTT	CASSSPDTYTGELFF
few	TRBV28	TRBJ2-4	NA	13	TGTGCCAGCAGTCCTCATCCCAAAAACATTCAGTACTTC	CASSPHPKNIQYF
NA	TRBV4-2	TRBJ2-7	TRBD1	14	TGTGCCAGCAGCCGAGGACAGGGGGGGGACGAGCAGTACTTC	CASSRGQGGDEQYF
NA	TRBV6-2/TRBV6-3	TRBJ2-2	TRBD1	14	TGTGCCAGCAGTTCCAAACAGGGGGCCGGGGAGCTGTTTTTT	CASSSKQGAGELFF
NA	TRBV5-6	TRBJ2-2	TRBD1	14	TGTGCCAGCAGCTTAACCCACAGGGGGGGGGAGCTGTTTTTT	CASSLTHRGGELFF
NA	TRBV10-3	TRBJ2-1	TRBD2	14	TGTGCCATCAGTGAGTCTAGCGGGAGCTATGAGCAGTTCTTC	CAISESSGSYEQFF
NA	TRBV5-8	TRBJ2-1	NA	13	TGTGCCAGCAGCTTCGGGAATTACAATGAGCAGTTCTTC	CASSFGNYNEQFF